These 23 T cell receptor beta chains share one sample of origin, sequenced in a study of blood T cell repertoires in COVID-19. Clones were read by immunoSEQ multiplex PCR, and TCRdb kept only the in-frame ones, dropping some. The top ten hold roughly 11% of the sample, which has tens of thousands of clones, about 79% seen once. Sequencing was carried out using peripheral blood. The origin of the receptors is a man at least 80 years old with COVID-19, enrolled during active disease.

This CDR3 is CASSLVPTGGQVVSGNTIYF. The CDR3 DNA follows: TGCGCCAGCAGCTTGGTCCCGACAGGGGGCCAGGTAGTGTCTGGAAACACCATATATTTT. The genes are TRBV5-1 and TRBJ1-3; 10 bases fit TRBD1. Germline loops: CDR1 SGHRS, CDR2 YFSETQ. The CDR3 spans 20 residues. V lost 0 bases and J lost 1; bases outside the gene matches: 13.

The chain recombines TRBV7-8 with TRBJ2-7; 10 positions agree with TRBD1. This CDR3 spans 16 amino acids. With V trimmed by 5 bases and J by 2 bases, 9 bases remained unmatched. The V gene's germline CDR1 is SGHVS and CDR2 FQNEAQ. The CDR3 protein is CASSRDRGPGTYEQYF. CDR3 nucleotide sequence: TGTGCCAGCAGCAGGGACAGGGGTCCCGGCACCTACGAGCAGTACTTC.

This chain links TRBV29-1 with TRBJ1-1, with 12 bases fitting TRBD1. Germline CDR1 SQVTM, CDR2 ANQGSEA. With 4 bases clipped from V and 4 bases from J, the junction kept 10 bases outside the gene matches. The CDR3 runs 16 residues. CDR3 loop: CSVGGDRGLIGTEAFF. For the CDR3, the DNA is TGCAGCGTTGGGGGGGACAGGGGGCTTATAGGCACTGAAGCTTTCTTT.

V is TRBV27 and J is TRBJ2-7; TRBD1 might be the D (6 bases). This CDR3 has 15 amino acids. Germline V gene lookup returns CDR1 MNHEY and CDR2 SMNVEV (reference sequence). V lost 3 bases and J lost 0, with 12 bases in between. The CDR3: CASSFRDINSYEQYF. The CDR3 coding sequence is TGTGCCAGCAGTTTCCGGGACATCAACTCCTACGAGCAGTACTTC.

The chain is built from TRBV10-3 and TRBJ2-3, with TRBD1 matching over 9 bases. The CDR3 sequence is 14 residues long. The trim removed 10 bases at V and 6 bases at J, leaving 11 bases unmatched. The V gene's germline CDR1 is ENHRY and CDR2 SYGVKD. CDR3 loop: CASRSGTGPDTQYF. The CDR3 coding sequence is TGTGCCAGCCGTTCCGGGACAGGGCCCGATACGCAGTATTTT.

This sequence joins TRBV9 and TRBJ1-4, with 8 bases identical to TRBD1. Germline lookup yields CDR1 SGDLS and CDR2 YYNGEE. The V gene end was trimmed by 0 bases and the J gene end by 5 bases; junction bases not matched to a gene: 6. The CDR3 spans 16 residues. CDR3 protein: CASSVGPGGENEKLFF. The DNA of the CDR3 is TGTGCCAGCAGCGTAGGGCCAGGGGGCGAGAATGAAAAACTGTTTTTT. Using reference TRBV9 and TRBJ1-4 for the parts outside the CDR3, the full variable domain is DSGVTQTPKHLITATGQRVTLRCSPRSGDLSVYWYQQSLDQGLQFLIQYYNGEERAKGNILERFSAQQFPDLHSELNLSSLELGDSALYFCASSVGPGGENEKLFFGSGTQLSVL.

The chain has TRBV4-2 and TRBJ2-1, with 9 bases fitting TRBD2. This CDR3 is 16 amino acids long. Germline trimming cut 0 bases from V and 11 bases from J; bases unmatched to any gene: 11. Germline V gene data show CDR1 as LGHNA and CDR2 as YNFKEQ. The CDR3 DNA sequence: TGTGCCAGCAGCCAAGATGCAGCGGGGGGCACCCTAAAGCAGTTCTTC. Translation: CASSQDAAGGTLKQFF.

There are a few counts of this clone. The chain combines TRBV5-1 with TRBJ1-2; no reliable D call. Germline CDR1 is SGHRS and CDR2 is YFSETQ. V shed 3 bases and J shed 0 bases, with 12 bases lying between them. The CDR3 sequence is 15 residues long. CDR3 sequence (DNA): TGCGCCAGCAGCTCTATGGGGAGTACTAACTATGGCTACACCTTC. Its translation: CASSSMGSTNYGYTF.

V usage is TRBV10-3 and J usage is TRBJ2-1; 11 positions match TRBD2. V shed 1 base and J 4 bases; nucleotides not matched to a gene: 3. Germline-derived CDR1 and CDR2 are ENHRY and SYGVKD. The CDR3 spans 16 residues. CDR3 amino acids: CAISEWGTSGYNEQFF. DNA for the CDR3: TGTGCCATCAGTGAGTGGGGGACTAGCGGTTACAATGAGCAGTTCTTC.

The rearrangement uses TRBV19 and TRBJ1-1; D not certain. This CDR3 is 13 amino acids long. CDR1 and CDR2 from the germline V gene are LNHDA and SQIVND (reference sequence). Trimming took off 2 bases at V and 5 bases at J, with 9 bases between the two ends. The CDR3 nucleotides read TGTGCCAGTAGTATATCCCGGGGAACTGAAGCTTTCTTT. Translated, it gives CASSISRGTEAFF.

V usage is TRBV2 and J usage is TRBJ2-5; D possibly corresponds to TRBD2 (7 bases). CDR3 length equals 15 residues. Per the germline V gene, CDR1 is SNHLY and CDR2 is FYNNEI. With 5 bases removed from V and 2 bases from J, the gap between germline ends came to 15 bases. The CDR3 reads CASSRQGGLQETQYF. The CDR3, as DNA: TGTGCCAGCAGTCGGCAAGGGGGACTACAAGAGACCCAGTACTTC.

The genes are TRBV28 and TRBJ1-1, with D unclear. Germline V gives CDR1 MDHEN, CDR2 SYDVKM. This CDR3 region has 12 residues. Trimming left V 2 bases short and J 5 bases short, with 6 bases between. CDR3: CASSLGSTEAFF. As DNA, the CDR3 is TGTGCCAGCAGTTTAGGTAGTACTGAAGCTTTCTTT. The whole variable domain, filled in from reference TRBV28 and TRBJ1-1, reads DVKVTQSSRYLVKRTGEKVFLECVQDMDHENMFWYRQDPGLGLRLIYFSYDVKMKEKGDIPEGYSVSREKKERFSLILESASTNQTSMYLCASSLGSTEAFFGQGTRLTVV.

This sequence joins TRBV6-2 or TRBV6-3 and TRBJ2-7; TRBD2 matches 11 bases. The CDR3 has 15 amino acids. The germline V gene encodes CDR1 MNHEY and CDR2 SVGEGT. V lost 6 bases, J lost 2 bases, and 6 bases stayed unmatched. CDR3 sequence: CASSLQTSGTYEQYV. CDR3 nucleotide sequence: TGTGCCAGCAGCTTACAGACTAGCGGGACCTACGAGCAGTACGTC.

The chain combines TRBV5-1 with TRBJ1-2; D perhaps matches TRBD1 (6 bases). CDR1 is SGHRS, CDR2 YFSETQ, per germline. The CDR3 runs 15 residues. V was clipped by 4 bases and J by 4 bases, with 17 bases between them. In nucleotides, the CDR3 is TGCGCCAGCAGCGACGACAGGTTGAATCTCTATGGCTACACCTTC. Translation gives CASSDDRLNLYGYTF.

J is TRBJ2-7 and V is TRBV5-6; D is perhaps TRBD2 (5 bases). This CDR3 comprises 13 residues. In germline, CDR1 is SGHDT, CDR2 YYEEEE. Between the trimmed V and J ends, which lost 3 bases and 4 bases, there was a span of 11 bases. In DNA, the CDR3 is TGTGCCAGCAGCTCCCCCCGGGGATACGAGCAGTACGTC. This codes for CASSSPRGYEQYV.

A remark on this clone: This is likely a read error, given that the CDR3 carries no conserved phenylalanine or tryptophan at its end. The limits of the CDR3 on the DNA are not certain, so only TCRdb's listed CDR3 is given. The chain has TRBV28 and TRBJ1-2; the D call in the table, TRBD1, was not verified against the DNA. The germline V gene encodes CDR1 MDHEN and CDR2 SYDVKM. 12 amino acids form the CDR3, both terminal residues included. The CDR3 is CASSLTDSPPTL.

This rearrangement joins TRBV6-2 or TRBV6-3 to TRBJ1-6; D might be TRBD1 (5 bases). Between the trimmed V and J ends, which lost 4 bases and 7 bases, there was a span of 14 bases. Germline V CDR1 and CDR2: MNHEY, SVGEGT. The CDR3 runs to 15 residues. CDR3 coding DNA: TGTGCCAGCAGTTTCCGGGGGTATGACAATTCACCCCTCCACTTT. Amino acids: CASSFRGYDNSPLHF.

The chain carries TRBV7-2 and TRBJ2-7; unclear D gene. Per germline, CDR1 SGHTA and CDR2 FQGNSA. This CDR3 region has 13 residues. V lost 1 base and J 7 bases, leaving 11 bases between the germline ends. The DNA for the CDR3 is TGTGCCAGCAGCTTAGATTTCTGGAGTGAGCAGTACGTC. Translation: CASSLDFWSEQYV.

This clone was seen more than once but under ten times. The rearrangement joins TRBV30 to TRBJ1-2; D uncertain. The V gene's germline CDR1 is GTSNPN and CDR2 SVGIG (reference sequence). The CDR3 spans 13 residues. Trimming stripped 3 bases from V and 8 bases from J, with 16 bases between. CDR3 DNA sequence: TGTGCCTGGAGCGAAGAAGGAGTTGGGGGCTACACCTTC. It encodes CAWSEEGVGGYTF.

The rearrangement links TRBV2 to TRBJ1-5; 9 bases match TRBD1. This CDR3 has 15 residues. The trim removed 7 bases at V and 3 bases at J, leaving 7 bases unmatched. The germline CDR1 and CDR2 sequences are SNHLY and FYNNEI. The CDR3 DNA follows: TGTGCCAGCACCCCGGGACAGGGAGACAATCAGCCCCAGCATTTT. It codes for CASTPGQGDNQPQHF.

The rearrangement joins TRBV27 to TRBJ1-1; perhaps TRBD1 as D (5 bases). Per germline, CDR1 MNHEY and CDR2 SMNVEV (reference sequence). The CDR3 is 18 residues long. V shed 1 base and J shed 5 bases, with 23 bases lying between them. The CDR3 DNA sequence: TGTGCCAGCAGTTTATTCTCCGGATGGGACTCCCGAGGGACTGAAGCTTTCTTT. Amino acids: CASSLFSGWDSRGTEAFF.

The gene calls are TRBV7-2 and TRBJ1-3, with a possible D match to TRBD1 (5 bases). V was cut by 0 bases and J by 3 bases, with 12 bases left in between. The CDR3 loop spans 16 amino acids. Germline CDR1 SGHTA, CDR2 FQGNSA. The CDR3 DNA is TGTGCCAGCAGCTTAGCCCCGGGGGGGGATGGAAACACCATATATTTT. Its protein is CASSLAPGGDGNTIYF.

CDR3 protein: CASSDHAGQPQHF. For the CDR3, the DNA is TGTGCCAGCAGCGACCACGCGGGTCAGCCCCAGCATTTT. The genes are TRBV7-2 and TRBJ1-5; D not resolved. This CDR3 region has 13 residues. V dropped 5 bases and J dropped 6 bases, with 11 bases sitting between them. Germline lookup yields CDR1 SGHTA and CDR2 FQGNSA.